The 21 T cell receptor beta chains below all came from one sample that was sequenced in a study of vaccination and CD4 T cells after COVID-19. The treatment denotes: approximately 10-day PBMC culture with coronavirus spike peptide pools or control peptides (ViraFEST assay). Oncomine TCR Beta short-read sequencing was applied to DNA from cultured CD4+ T cells. MiXCR, applied by TCRdb to the PCR reads, yields one record per CDR3 protein. The sample includes over 8,500 distinct CDR3 sequences, about three quarters seen only once; the top ten take over 9.5%. No cognate antigen is known for these TCRs. The specimen was CD4+ T cells from blood, cultured in vitro. The receptors were gathered from a human donor who had recovered from COVID-19.

The chain joins TRBV7-9 to TRBJ1-1, with D possibly being TRBD1 (6 bases). CDR3 length: 14 amino acids. Germline CDR1 and CDR2: SEHNR and FQNEAQ (reference sequence). V was pared by 4 bases and J by 0 bases, with 9 bases between. The CDR3 DNA follows: TGTGCCAGCAGCTCAGGGGCCTTGAACACTGAAGCTTTCTTT. Its translation is CASSSGALNTEAFF.

The chain links TRBV20-1 to TRBJ1-2; D is uncertain. V lost 6 bases and J 8 bases, leaving 10 bases between the germline ends. Germline CDR1 DFQATT, CDR2 SNEGSKA (reference sequence). The CDR3 sequence is 10 residues long. CDR3 DNA sequence: TGCAGTGCCTACTCCGGGGGCTACACCTTC. This sequence encodes CSAYSGGYTF.

The rearrangement uses TRBV19 and TRBJ1-5; D is possibly TRBD1 (5 bases). The V gene's germline CDR1 is LNHDA and CDR2 SQIVND (reference sequence). Trimming shortened V by 3 bases and J by 5 bases, and 17 bases separated the two germline ends. The CDR3 is 16 amino acids. The CDR3 is CASSIWWQGVDQPQHF. The CDR3 coding sequence is TGTGCCAGTAGTATTTGGTGGCAGGGTGTCGATCAGCCCCAGCATTTT.

This clonotype was detected a few times. J is TRBJ1-1 and V is TRBV20-1; D is undetermined. Trimming removed 0 bases at V and 0 bases at J, with 11 bases between. CDR3 length equals 15 residues. CDR1 is DFQATT and CDR2 is SNEGSKA in the germline V gene (reference sequence). The CDR3 spells CSARDLNRLNTEAFF. As DNA, the CDR3 is TGCAGTGCTAGAGATCTTAACCGATTGAACACTGAAGCTTTCTTT.

The CDR3 loop is CSVGADPNTEAFF. The CDR3 DNA reads TGCAGCGTTGGGGCAGACCCGAACACTGAAGCTTTCTTT. V is TRBV29-1 and J is TRBJ1-1, with no clear D. The CDR3 is made up of 13 amino acids. Trimming took 4 bases from V and 1 from J, leaving 10 bases between them. CDR1 and CDR2 from the germline V gene are SQVTM and ANQGSEA.

The chain combines TRBV6-5 with TRBJ2-7, with 8 bases that match TRBD1. Per germline, CDR1 MNHEY and CDR2 SVGAGI. With 2 bases clipped from V and 5 bases from J, the junction kept 5 bases outside the gene matches. This CDR3 has 14 amino acids. CDR3 coding DNA: TGTGCCAGCAGTTACGGAGACAGGGGCCACGAGCAGTACTTC. Protein sequence: CASSYGDRGHEQYF.

This rearrangement joins TRBV7-2 to TRBJ2-1; D not resolved. CDR3 length: 14 residues. The V end lost 5 bases, the J end lost 4 bases, and 12 bases lay between the germline ends. Germline CDR1 SGHTA, CDR2 FQGNSA. CDR3 amino acids: CASSPLAWYNEQFF. The CDR3 DNA follows: TGTGCCAGCAGCCCCCTGGCCTGGTACAATGAGCAGTTCTTC.

In this sample, this clonotype turned up once. V and J are TRBV6-1 and TRBJ1-1, with D hard to call. The germline V gene has CDR1 MNHNS and CDR2 SASEGT. Trimming took 6 bases from V and 6 from J, leaving 17 bases between them. CDR3 length equals 14 residues. The CDR3 DNA reads TGTGCCAGCAGGCACGACGGAAAAAGGTCTGAAGCTTTCTTT. As protein: CASRHDGKRSEAFF.

This rearrangement joins TRBV5-4 to TRBJ1-6, with 8 bases aligning to TRBD1. The CDR3 runs to 15 residues. Unmatched junction bases numbered 10, after V lost 4 bases and J lost 10 bases. CDR1 is SGHNT, CDR2 YYREEE, per germline (reference sequence). The CDR3 region has the DNA TGTGCCAGCAGCCTACCGACAGGGGAGGCCTCACCCCTCCACTTT. Encoded protein: CASSLPTGEASPLHF.

The J gene is TRBJ1-5, the V gene TRBV6-1, with 8 nucleotides matching TRBD1. This CDR3 contains 13 residues. With V trimmed by 5 bases and J by 7 bases, 4 bases remained unmatched. Germline V gives CDR1 MNHNS, CDR2 SASEGT. The CDR3 coding sequence is TGTGCCAGCAGTCGACAGGGGTGGCAGCCCCAGCATTTT. Protein: CASSRQGWQPQHF.

This chain joins TRBV6-1 and TRBJ1-2; D not certain. Germline V gene sequence: CDR1 MNHNS, CDR2 SASEGT. The CDR3 is made up of 14 amino acids. Trimming stripped 10 bases from V and 0 bases from J, with 15 bases between. This CDR3 reads CATYLWGSNYGYTF. Written as DNA, the CDR3 is TGTGCCACCTACCTATGGGGTTCTAACTATGGCTACACCTTC.

The chain has TRBV28 and TRBJ2-7, with 10 bases fitting TRBD2. Germline V gives CDR1 MDHEN, CDR2 SYDVKM. Germline trimming cut 4 bases from V and 3 bases from J; bases unmatched to any gene: 6. This CDR3 is built from 15 residues. This CDR3 is CASSSPGLAVYEQYF. The CDR3 DNA is TGTGCCAGCAGTTCGCCAGGACTAGCGGTCTACGAGCAGTACTTC.

In this sample, this clonotype turned up a few times. The chain joins TRBV20-1 to TRBJ2-5; D may be TRBD1 (6 bases). The ends were cut back, 5 bases at V and 4 bases at J, with 17 bases in the middle. CDR1 and CDR2 (germline): DFQATT, SNEGSKA (reference sequence). The CDR3 covers 14 residues. CDR3 region: CSAPLQGYGETQYF. For the CDR3, the DNA is TGCAGTGCTCCCTTACAGGGATATGGAGAGACCCAGTACTTC.

The chain couples TRBV6-5 to TRBJ1-1, with D unclear. The CDR3 is 13 residues long. Germline V gene sequence: CDR1 MNHEY, CDR2 SVGAGI. V was shortened by 2 bases and J by 4 bases, with 8 bases between the two germline ends. The chain's CDR3 is CASSYTQATEAFF. The CDR3 DNA reads TGTGCCAGCAGTTACACCCAGGCCACTGAAGCTTTCTTT.

This sequence joins TRBV20-1 and TRBJ2-2, with 10 bases fitting TRBD2. This CDR3 comprises 15 residues. The ends lost 5 bases at V and 1 base at J; junction bases unmatched: 4. CDR1 and CDR2 (germline): DFQATT, SNEGSKA (reference sequence). The CDR3 bases are TGCAGTGCTGGATCTAGCGGGAGGAACACCGGGGAGCTGTTTTTT. Amino acids: CSAGSSGRNTGELFF.

The chain combines TRBV6-4 with TRBJ1-1; D gene ambiguous. This CDR3 is 15 amino acids long. The V and J ends lost 6 bases and 3 bases respectively, with 17 bases between them. Germline assignment: CDR1 MRHNA and CDR2 SNTAGT. CDR3: CASRRTFLEDTEAFF. The CDR3 DNA is TGTGCCAGCAGGAGGACCTTCTTAGAGGACACTGAAGCTTTCTTT.

This clonotype was seen a handful of times. The chain is built from TRBV27 and TRBJ1-5; tentatively, D is TRBD1 (6 bases). This CDR3 contains 15 residues. Germline V gene data show CDR1 as MNHEY and CDR2 as SMNVEV (reference sequence). V lost 5 bases to trimming and J lost 6 bases, with 17 bases between them. CDR3 sequence reads: CASSGGGSRTQPQHF. Here the CDR3 DNA reads TGTGCCAGCAGTGGGGGGGGCTCGAGGACTCAGCCCCAGCATTTT.

By its share, this clonotype is large. The chain uses TRBV20-1 and TRBJ1-5; TRBD1 aligns across 7 bases. The CDR3 runs 13 residues. CDR1 and CDR2 from the germline V gene are DFQATT and SNEGSKA (reference sequence). Trimming cost V 6 bases and J 3 bases; bases outside gene matches: 5. The CDR3 sequence is CSAPTGPNQPQHF. The CDR3 bases are TGCAGTGCCCCGACAGGGCCCAATCAGCCCCAGCATTTT.

This clonotype was detected a few times. The chain uses TRBV7-8 and TRBJ2-7; 10 bases are shared with TRBD2. The trim removed 1 base at V and 5 bases at J, leaving 5 bases unmatched. Germline CDR1 is SGHVS and CDR2 is FQNEAQ. The CDR3 extends over 15 amino acids. The CDR3 nucleotides are TGTGCCAGCAGCTTAGTGCGGCTAGCGGGAGACGAGCAGTACTTC. It specifies CASSLVRLAGDEQYF.

The chain joins TRBV27 to TRBJ1-1; D not resolved. From germline, CDR1 is MNHEY and CDR2 SMNVEV (reference sequence). This CDR3 has 14 amino acids. V was shortened by 6 bases and J by 7 bases, with 18 bases between the two germline ends. The CDR3 region is CASRRGRGNSEAFF. In DNA, the CDR3 is TGTGCCAGCAGACGTGGGCGCGGGAATAGTGAAGCTTTCTTT.

This clonotype was picked up a small number of times. The chain uses TRBV6-4 and TRBJ1-1; weak D call: TRBD1 (5 bases). The CDR3 has 13 residues. Trimming pared 8 bases from V and 6 bases from J, leaving 16 bases between. Germline assignment: CDR1 MRHNA and CDR2 SNTAGT. The CDR3 DNA follows: TGTGCCAGCCAGTGGGGGACTTGGGCTGAAGCTTTCTTT. It yields the protein CASQWGTWAEAFF.